The 18 T cell receptor beta chains in this list originate from one sample, sequenced in a study of T cells in Graves' hyperthyroidism and ophthalmopathy. RNA transcripts provided the source from which TCR beta CDR3 regions were amplified. The TCR CDR3 first-round RT-PCR relied on the HTBI primer set. Each CDR3 protein is one row after TCRdb ran MiXCR on the multiplex PCR reads. The sample includes about 340,000 distinct CDR3 sequences, around a sixth seen only once; the top ten take about 53%. Sequenced sample: blood. These receptors all stem from a woman aged 45-60 years with Graves' hyperthyroidism.

This clonotype was detected only a few times. The rearrangement uses TRBV7-9 and TRBJ2-3, with 10 bases identical to TRBD1. Germline CDR1 reads SEHNR; CDR2 reads FQNEAQ (reference sequence). This CDR3 comprises 17 residues. With 4 bases clipped from V and 1 base from J, the junction kept 8 bases outside the gene matches. CDR3 residues: CASSSPSGTGGTDTQYF. The CDR3 DNA follows: TGTGCCAGCAGCTCGCCATCCGGGACAGGGGGCACAGATACGCAGTATTTT.

This clonotype was seen many times. The chain links TRBV28 to TRBJ2-1; D is possibly TRBD1 (6 bases). The V and J ends lost 8 bases and 8 bases respectively, with 19 bases between them. The CDR3 consists of 14 residues. CDR1 is MDHEN, CDR2 SYDVKM, per germline. DNA for the CDR3: TGTGCCAGCGCGGTAGGGGGAAATAGGTATGAGCAGTTCTTC. As protein: CASAVGGNRYEQFF.

The rearrangement joins TRBV19 to TRBJ2-7; D remains ambiguous. Germline assignment: CDR1 LNHDA and CDR2 SQIVND (reference sequence). V dropped 5 bases and J dropped 0 bases, with 14 bases sitting between them. The CDR3 is 15 amino acids. CDR3 nucleotides: TGTGCCAGTAGTGCGCAGTATCCTAGCTCCTACGAGCAGTACGTC. It yields the protein CASSAQYPSSYEQYV.

This chain joins TRBV4-1 and TRBJ1-3; D not resolved. Deletions cut 0 bases from V and 0 bases from J, with 12 bases between. CDR3 length: 17 amino acids. Germline CDR1 is MGHRA and CDR2 is YSYEKL. Here the CDR3 DNA reads TGCGCCAGCAGCCAAGATGCGCGGTTCGACTCTGGAAACACCATATATTTT. Translation: CASSQDARFDSGNTIYF.

As DNA, the CDR3 is TGTGCCAGTAGTGGAGCGGGGTATTCCAGCACTGAAGCTTTCTTT. Encoded protein: CASSGAGYSSTEAFF. The J gene is TRBJ1-1, the V gene TRBV19; D is undetermined. The length of the CDR3 is 15 residues. From germline, CDR1 is LNHDA and CDR2 SQIVND (reference sequence). Trimming took off 5 bases at V and 4 bases at J, with 17 bases between the two ends.

The chain uses TRBV11-1 and TRBJ1-2, with D possibly being TRBD1 (5 bases). Trimming cost V 4 bases and J 8 bases, with 14 bases left between them. The CDR3 has 13 amino acids. Germline V gene data show CDR1 as SGHAT and CDR2 as FQDESV (reference sequence). The CDR3: CASSSTGTGGYTF. CDR3 sequence (DNA): TGTGCCAGCAGCTCCACAGGAACGGGAGGCTACACCTTC. The variable domain in full, with the rest retrieved from reference TRBV11-1 and TRBJ1-2, is EAEVAQSPRYKITEKSQAVAFWCDPISGHATLYWYRQILGQGPELLVQFQDESVVDDSQLPKDRFSAERLKGVDSTLKIQPAELGDSAMYLCASSSTGTGGYTFGSGTRLTVV.

This clonotype appeared many times. The chain combines TRBV2 with TRBJ1-2; D remains unclear. V lost 7 bases to trimming and J lost 2 bases, with 11 bases between them. Germline-derived CDR1 and CDR2 are SNHLY and FYNNEI. CDR3 size: 13 residues. The CDR3 loop is CASTGNLNYGYTF. The CDR3 DNA is TGTGCCAGCACGGGGAATCTCAACTATGGCTACACCTTC. Using reference TRBV2 and TRBJ1-2 for the parts outside the CDR3, the full variable domain is EPEVTQTPSHQVTQMGQEVILRCVPISNHLYFYWYRQILGQKVEFLVSFYNNEISEKSEIFDDQFSVERPDGSNFTLKIRSTKLEDSAMYFCASTGNLNYGYTFGSGTRLTVV.

The CDR3 reads CASSGGPNTGELFF. CDR3 bases: TGTGCCAGTAGTGGAGGGCCCAACACCGGGGAGCTGTTTTTT. The chain links TRBV19 to TRBJ2-2, with D possibly being TRBD2 (6 bases). CDR3 size: 14 residues. Trimming cost V 5 bases and J 2 bases, with 9 bases left between them. The V gene's germline CDR1 is LNHDA and CDR2 SQIVND (reference sequence).

This chain joins TRBV20-1 and TRBJ1-5; tentatively, D is TRBD1 (6 bases). The CDR3 runs to 15 residues. The germline V gene has CDR1 DFQATT and CDR2 SNEGSKA (reference sequence). Between the trimmed V and J ends, which lost 3 bases and 4 bases, there was a span of 16 bases. CDR3 amino acids: CSASQGQTSNQPQHF. CDR3 nucleotides: TGCAGTGCTAGTCAAGGACAGACGTCGAATCAGCCCCAGCATTTT.

There are many counts of this clonotype. The rearrangement uses TRBV18 and TRBJ1-1; D is uncertain. This CDR3 has 18 amino acids. Trimming shortened V by 3 bases and J by 0 bases, and 20 bases separated the two germline ends. Per germline, CDR1 KGHSH and CDR2 LQKENI. CDR3 DNA sequence: TGTGCCAGCTCACCGTCAGAGGTTTCGCTTTCGGTGAACACTGAAGCTTTCTTT. The encoded protein is CASSPSEVSLSVNTEAFF.

The chain couples TRBV6-1 to TRBJ2-7; a weak D match, TRBD1 (7 bases). This CDR3 is 13 amino acids long. Looked up from germline, CDR1 is MNHNS and CDR2 is SASEGT. Here the CDR3 DNA reads TGTGCTTCAGGGGGGACCCTCGGGAACGAGCAGTACTTC. This encodes CASGGTLGNEQYF.

The rearrangement joins TRBV13 to TRBJ2-3; 7 nucleotides line up with TRBD2. The CDR3 runs 13 residues. The J segment lost 4 bases and the V segment lost 5 bases, leaving 3 bases of the junction unmatched. Germline V gene data show CDR1 as PRHDT and CDR2 as FYEKMQ (reference sequence). This chain's CDR3 is CASSGGLADTQYF. The CDR3, as DNA: TGTGCCAGCAGCGGAGGACTAGCAGATACGCAGTATTTT.

The table lists this clonotype with many counts. The J gene is TRBJ1-4, the V gene TRBV2; D ambiguous. Deletions cut 1 base from V and 6 bases from J, with 6 bases between. Germline CDR1 SNHLY, CDR2 FYNNEI. The CDR3 is made up of 13 amino acids. CDR3 amino acids: CASSEEVDEKLFF. The CDR3 bases are TGTGCCAGCAGTGAAGAGGTGGATGAAAAACTGTTTTTT.

Concerning this clonotype: This sequence may be a read error, since a much larger clone differs from it by one base. The genes are TRBV7-8 and TRBJ2-7; tentatively, D is TRBD1 (6 bases). CDR1 is SGHVS, CDR2 FQNEAQ, per germline. The CDR3 has 13 amino acids. V gave up 5 bases and J gave up 6 bases, with 14 bases separating them. DNA of the CDR3: TGTGCCAGCAGCGTGGACAGAACCTGCGAGCAGTACGTC. Amino acids: CASSVDRTCEQYV.

The V call is TRBV6-4, the J call TRBJ1-5; TRBD1 matches at 8 bases. V shed 6 bases and J 7 bases; nucleotides not matched to a gene: 5. The CDR3 is 13 residues long. Germline CDR1 is MRHNA and CDR2 is SNTAGT. For the CDR3, the DNA is TGTGCCAGCAGCAGGGACAGGTTCCAGCCCCAGCATTTT. Its protein product is CASSRDRFQPQHF.

In its sample, this clonotype was seen a few times. A clone one base away is much larger, so this may be a read error. The chain joins TRBV3-1 to TRBJ1-4; D might be TRBD1 (6 bases). This CDR3 comprises 15 residues. Germline V lookup: CDR1 LGHDT, CDR2 YNNKEL (reference sequence). CDR3 residues: CARSQRGGRREKLFF. CDR3 bases: TGTGCCCGCAGCCAACGAGGGGGGCGGCGTGAAAAACTGTTTTTT.

This clonotype was seen a handful of times. The chain couples TRBV29-1 to TRBJ1-5; TRBD1 aligns across 7 bases. Losses at the gene ends were 4 bases for V and 5 bases for J; bases not matched to a gene: 2. Germline CDR1 SQVTM, CDR2 ANQGSEA. CDR3 size: 12 residues. The CDR3 reads CSVGQGDQPQHF. The CDR3 DNA is TGCAGCGTTGGGCAGGGGGATCAGCCCCAGCATTTT.

This clonotype came up a few times. The chain couples TRBV28 to TRBJ1-5; D ambiguous. CDR1 MDHEN and CDR2 SYDVKM come from the germline V gene. V lost 8 bases and J 3 bases, leaving 8 bases between the germline ends. The CDR3 consists of 12 residues. The CDR3 region is CASRGPNQPQHF. CDR3 in DNA: TGTGCCAGCCGCGGGCCCAATCAGCCCCAGCATTTT.